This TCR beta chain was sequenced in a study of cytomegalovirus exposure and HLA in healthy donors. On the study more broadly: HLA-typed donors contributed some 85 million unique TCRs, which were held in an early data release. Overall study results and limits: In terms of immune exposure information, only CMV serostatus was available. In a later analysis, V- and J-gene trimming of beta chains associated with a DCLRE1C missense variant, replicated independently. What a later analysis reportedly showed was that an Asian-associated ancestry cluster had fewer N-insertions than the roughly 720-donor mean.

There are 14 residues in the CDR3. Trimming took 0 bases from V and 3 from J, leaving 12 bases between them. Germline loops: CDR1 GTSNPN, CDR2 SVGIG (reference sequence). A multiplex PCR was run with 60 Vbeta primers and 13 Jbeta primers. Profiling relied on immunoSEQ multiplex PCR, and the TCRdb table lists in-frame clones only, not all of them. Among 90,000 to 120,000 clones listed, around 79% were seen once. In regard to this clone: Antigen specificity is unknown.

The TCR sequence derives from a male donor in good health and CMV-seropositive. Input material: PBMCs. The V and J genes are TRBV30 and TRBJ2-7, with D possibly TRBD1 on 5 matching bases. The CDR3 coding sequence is TGTGCCTGGAGTGTATCTCAGGACATCTACGAGCAGTACTTC. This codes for CAWSVSQDIYEQYF.